These 28 T cell receptor beta chains were all obtained from the same sample, sequenced in a study of shared clonotypes between healthy human individuals. Profiling relied on immunoSEQ multiplex PCR, and the TCRdb table lists in-frame clones only, not all of them. Of about 870,000 clones listed, around 92% are singletons. CD45RO negativity and positive selection for CCR7 defined naive CD8 cells, a population that excluded terminally differentiated effector memory CD45RA+ cells. Sequenced material: naive CD8+ T cells sorted from blood. The receptors here all came from a man younger than 45 in good health.

The chain uses TRBV19 and TRBJ2-3, with D possibly being TRBD1 or TRBD2 (5 bases each). CDR1 is LNHDA and CDR2 is SQIVND in the germline V gene (reference sequence). The CDR3 totals 14 residues. V lost 3 bases and J lost 4, with 11 bases in between. This CDR3 is CASSMIRGPDTQYF. CDR3 nucleotides: TGTGCCAGTAGTATGATTCGGGGACCAGATACGCAGTATTTT.

The rearrangement links TRBV7-9 to TRBJ2-3; D gene ambiguous. The CDR3 spans 16 residues. V was clipped by 4 bases and J by 4 bases, with 18 bases between them. Per the germline V gene, CDR1 is SEHNR and CDR2 is FQNEAQ (reference sequence). CDR3 nucleotides: TGTGCCAGCAGCTACTCCGTCGGGCGTCCGGCAGATACGCAGTATTTT. Protein: CASSYSVGRPADTQYF.

V usage is TRBV6-6 and J usage is TRBJ1-3; 7 nucleotides line up with TRBD1. The CDR3 runs 14 residues. Per germline, CDR1 MNHNY and CDR2 SVGAGI (reference sequence). V dropped 6 bases and J dropped 0; count of bases not matched to a gene: 2. Written as DNA, the CDR3 is TGTGCCAGCAGGGGACAGAGCTCTGGAAACACCATATATTTT. It is translated as CASRGQSSGNTIYF.

J is TRBJ2-3 and V is TRBV10-3; 12 bases are a match to TRBD2. This CDR3 is 20 amino acids long. Germline loops: CDR1 ENHRY, CDR2 SYGVKD. J was trimmed by 0 bases and V by 2 bases; bases with no gene match: 12. This chain's CDR3 is CAISELAGGPVGASTDTQYF. The DNA of the CDR3 is TGTGCCATCAGTGAGCTAGCGGGAGGGCCCGTGGGGGCAAGCACAGATACGCAGTATTTT.

J is TRBJ2-3 and V is TRBV7-3; 8 bases are a match to TRBD2. CDR3 size: 18 residues. Germline assignment: CDR1 SGHTA and CDR2 FQGTGA. After removal of 3 bases from V and 0 bases from J, the junction contained 11 bases not matched to a gene. The CDR3 sequence: CASSLMVGRARSTDTQYF. The DNA of the CDR3 is TGTGCCAGCAGCTTGATGGTCGGGAGGGCCAGGAGCACAGATACGCAGTATTTT.

The chain employs TRBV4-1 and TRBJ2-7, with TRBD1 identical over 7 bases. The CDR3 runs 15 residues. Germline CDR1 and CDR2: MGHRA and YSYEKL. Losses at the gene ends were 4 bases for V and 4 bases for J; bases not matched to a gene: 10. The CDR3 DNA reads TGCGCCAGCAGCCTTCGACAGGGCCAACCTTACGAGCAGTACTTC. Translating gives CASSLRQGQPYEQYF.

The chain employs TRBV7-2 and TRBJ2-7; the D gene could be TRBD1 or TRBD2 (5 bases each). The CDR3 contains 17 residues. Per germline, CDR1 SGHTA and CDR2 FQGNSA. V lost 4 bases to trimming and J lost 3 bases, with 22 bases between them. CDR3 DNA: TGTGCCAGCAGCTATAGCCCCGGGGACGGAGAGGGCTACGAGCAGTACTTC. Its protein product is CASSYSPGDGEGYEQYF. Looking up the rest from reference TRBV7-2 and TRBJ2-7 gives the full variable domain: GAGVSQSPSNKVTEKGKDVELRCDPISGHTALYWYRQSLGQGLEFLIYFQGNSAPDKSGLPSDRFSAERTGGSVSTLTIQRTQQEDSAVYLCASSYSPGDGEGYEQYFGPGTRLTVT.

This clone was seen just once. This chain links TRBV7-9 with TRBJ1-4; possibly TRBD1 for D (6 bases). The CDR3 sequence is 15 residues long. CDR1 SEHNR and CDR2 FQNEAQ come from the germline V gene (reference sequence). V was cut by 4 bases and J by 7 bases, with 16 bases left in between. The DNA of the CDR3 is TGTGCCAGCAGCTCGTCGGGGGGCGATTTTGAAAAACTGTTTTTT. It translates to CASSSSGGDFEKLFF.

The V gene is TRBV15, the J gene TRBJ2-1; 11 positions agree with TRBD2. In germline, CDR1 is LNHNV, CDR2 YYDKDF (reference sequence). The CDR3 has 20 amino acids. Trimming at V came to 3 bases and at J to 0 bases, leaving 13 bases not matched to a gene. CDR3 sequence: CATSSPSGTSGRYSYNEQFF. CDR3 nucleotide sequence: TGTGCCACCAGCAGTCCTTCCGGAACTAGCGGGAGATACTCCTACAATGAGCAGTTCTTC.

The chain joins TRBV13 to TRBJ2-3; weak D call: TRBD1 (5 bases). The CDR3 is 14 amino acids. From germline, CDR1 is PRHDT and CDR2 FYEKMQ (reference sequence). Between the trimmed V and J ends, which lost 7 bases and 8 bases, there was a span of 19 bases. CDR3 residues: CASTYPRDKRTQYF. CDR3 bases: TGTGCCAGCACCTACCCCAGGGATAAGCGTACGCAGTATTTT. The variable domain in full, completed from reference TRBV13 and TRBJ2-3, reads AAGVIQSPRHLIKEKRETATLKCYPIPRHDTVYWYQQGPGQDPQFLISFYEKMQSDKGSIPDRFSAQQFSDYHSELNMSSLELGDSALYFCASTYPRDKRTQYFGPGTRLTVL.

The gene calls are TRBV6-1 and TRBJ2-7; D unclear. Trimming took 5 bases from V and 0 from J, leaving 14 bases between them. Germline CDR1 reads MNHNS; CDR2 reads SASEGT. The CDR3 contains 15 residues. CDR3 in amino acids: CASSPYLRTSYEQYF. The CDR3 DNA reads TGTGCCAGCAGTCCCTATCTCCGGACCTCCTACGAGCAGTACTTC.

This rearrangement joins TRBV5-4 to TRBJ2-5; no firm D call. CDR1 and CDR2 (germline): SGHNT, YYREEE (reference sequence). The CDR3 is made up of 12 amino acids. V was cut by 4 bases and J by 0 bases, with 4 bases left in between. Written as DNA, the CDR3 is TGTGCCAGCAGCATAGACCAAGAGACCCAGTACTTC. It encodes CASSIDQETQYF.

A word on this clone: Distinct nucleotide sequences in the sample also encode this CDR3. The chain has TRBV9 and TRBJ2-7; D tentatively fits TRBD1 or TRBD2 (5 bases each). CDR3 size: 14 residues. From germline, CDR1 is SGDLS and CDR2 YYNGEE. Trimming removed 3 bases from V and 1 base from J, with 11 bases in between. CDR3 in DNA: TGTGCCAGCAGCGCCGGGACCTTTTCCTACGAGCAGTACTTC. Translating gives CASSAGTFSYEQYF.

The rearrangement uses TRBV14 and TRBJ1-1, with a possible D match to TRBD1 (5 bases). Germline loops: CDR1 SGHDN, CDR2 FVKESK. The CDR3 contains 15 residues. The V end was cut by 3 bases, the J end by 4 bases, with 15 bases between. The CDR3 loop reads CASSHETGVGTEAFF. For the CDR3, the DNA is TGTGCCAGCAGCCATGAAACGGGGGTGGGCACTGAAGCTTTCTTT.

The chain is built from TRBV4-2 and TRBJ2-7; D is perhaps TRBD1 (5 bases). The CDR3 extends over 14 amino acids. The germline gives CDR1 LGHNA, CDR2 YNFKEQ. V gave up 2 bases and J gave up 3 bases, with 11 bases separating them. The CDR3 region has the DNA TGTGCCAGCAGCCAAAGTCTCACAGGCTACGAGCAGTACTTC. It is translated as CASSQSLTGYEQYF.

This clone was found once. The chain joins TRBV15 to TRBJ2-1; 7 positions match TRBD1. This CDR3 has 15 residues. Unmatched junction bases numbered 7, after V lost 3 bases and J lost 5 bases. Germline CDR1 reads LNHNV; CDR2 reads YYDKDF (reference sequence). The CDR3 DNA sequence: TGTGCCACCAGCAGCAGGGACAGTTTCAACAATGAGCAGTTCTTC. As protein: CATSSRDSFNNEQFF.

The chain joins TRBV27 to TRBJ2-3; a possible D gene is TRBD2 (6 bases). This CDR3 has 20 residues. CDR1 MNHEY and CDR2 SMNVEV come from the germline V gene (reference sequence). V shed 6 bases and J shed 1 base, with 29 bases lying between them. The CDR3 DNA reads as TGTGCCAGCAGCCCCCTTGTTCCGGGAGAATTCTCGTCTGGCACAGATACGCAGTATTTT. Residues: CASSPLVPGEFSSGTDTQYF.

The chain has TRBV9 and TRBJ2-1; no clear D gene. Germline assignment: CDR1 SGDLS and CDR2 YYNGEE. The CDR3 loop spans 16 amino acids. V was trimmed by 1 base and J by 0 bases, leaving 11 bases between them. Written as DNA, the CDR3 is TGTGCCAGCAGCGTAAGTTCCAAAAGCTCCTACAATGAGCAGTTCTTC. This encodes CASSVSSKSSYNEQFF.

This chain connects TRBV7-8 to TRBJ2-3, with 15 bases lining up with TRBD2. Trimming took 0 bases from V and 9 from J; bases not matched to a gene: 1. Germline loops: CDR1 SGHVS, CDR2 FQNEAQ. The CDR3 covers 15 residues. The DNA for the CDR3 is TGTGCCAGCAGCTTAGCGGGACTAGCGGGAGGAACGCAGTATTTT. Its protein product is CASSLAGLAGGTQYF.

The CDR3 DNA is TGTGCCAGCAGTTTATACAGGGAAGGAGAGACCCAGTACTTC. Translated, it gives CASSLYREGETQYF. The rearrangement links TRBV27 to TRBJ2-5; tentatively, D is TRBD1 (6 bases). The CDR3 is 14 residues long. Trimming stripped 1 base from V and 4 bases from J, with 10 bases between. Germline CDR1 reads MNHEY; CDR2 reads SMNVEV (reference sequence).

This clone was found once. The same CDR3 can be traced to other DNA sequences in this sample. The chain couples TRBV2 to TRBJ2-7; 7 nucleotides align to TRBD2. Germline V gene sequence: CDR1 SNHLY, CDR2 FYNNEI. V trimming: 8 bases; J trimming: 3 bases; junction bases outside the gene matches: 4. This CDR3 is 12 amino acids long. The CDR3 here is CASRGRVYEQYF. In nucleotides, the CDR3 is TGTGCCAGCCGGGGGAGGGTCTACGAGCAGTACTTC.

The chain employs TRBV4-1 and TRBJ1-3, with 9 nucleotides matching TRBD1. Per germline, CDR1 MGHRA and CDR2 YSYEKL. The CDR3 sequence is 16 residues long. After removal of 3 bases from V and 0 bases from J, the junction contained 3 bases not matched to a gene. DNA for the CDR3: TGCGCCAGCAGCCACGGACAGGGGCACTCTGGAAACACCATATATTTT. Translation gives CASSHGQGHSGNTIYF.

The genes are TRBV11-2 and TRBJ2-7; 10 nucleotides align to TRBD1. Per germline, CDR1 SGHAT and CDR2 FQNNGV. The V and J ends lost 5 bases and 4 bases, in that order; junction bases with no gene match: 8. The CDR3 runs 15 residues. DNA for the CDR3: TGTGCCAGCAGCGTCGGGACAGGGGTTGGTTACGAGCAGTACTTC. Translation: CASSVGTGVGYEQYF.

This clone was seen a few times. The V and J genes are TRBV4-2 and TRBJ2-7; no clear D. The V gene's germline CDR1 is LGHNA and CDR2 YNFKEQ. The CDR3 runs to 15 residues. V lost 0 bases, J lost 3 bases, and 12 bases lay in between. CDR3 region: CASSQEEPENYEQYF. In DNA form, the CDR3 reads TGTGCCAGCAGCCAAGAGGAACCAGAGAACTACGAGCAGTACTTC.

The V call is TRBV7-8, the J call TRBJ2-2; 8 bases are shared with TRBD2. V shed 5 bases, J shed 1 base, and the junction held 15 bases outside the gene matches. The CDR3 runs 19 residues. Germline V gene lookup returns CDR1 SGHVS and CDR2 FQNEAQ. The CDR3 sequence: CASSHPASDSGKNTGELFF. The CDR3 nucleotides read TGTGCCAGCAGCCACCCAGCCTCAGATAGCGGGAAGAACACCGGGGAGCTGTTTTTT.

The rearrangement links TRBV6-1 to TRBJ2-7; D ambiguous. CDR1 MNHNS and CDR2 SASEGT come from the germline V gene. The CDR3 consists of 11 residues. The ends were cut back, 11 bases at V and 6 bases at J, with 14 bases in the middle. CDR3 DNA: TGTGCCGCCCGGCCTCCCCCCGAGCAGTACTTC. Its protein product is CAARPPPEQYF.

This sequence joins TRBV7-9 and TRBJ2-1; D is perhaps TRBD2 (6 bases). CDR1 is SEHNR and CDR2 is FQNEAQ in the germline V gene (reference sequence). The CDR3 has 13 amino acids. Trimming shortened V by 7 bases and J by 0 bases, and 7 bases separated the two germline ends. The CDR3 DNA is TGTGCCAGCACGCGGGACTCCTACAATGAGCAGTTCTTC. Amino acids: CASTRDSYNEQFF. The full variable domain, in which reference TRBV7-9 and TRBJ2-1 provide the parts outside the CDR3, is DTGVSQNPRHKITKRGQNVTFRCDPISEHNRLYWYRQTLGQGPEFLTYFQNEAQLEKSRLLSDRFSAERPKGSFSTLEIQRTEQGDSAMYLCASTRDSYNEQFFGPGTRLTVL.

This chain connects TRBV27 to TRBJ2-7, with D possibly TRBD2 on 5 matching bases. The CDR3 has 14 amino acids. V was pared by 3 bases and J by 6 bases, with 15 bases between. The germline V gene has CDR1 MNHEY and CDR2 SMNVEV (reference sequence). CDR3 region: CASSFLDKRGEQYF. Here the CDR3 DNA reads TGTGCCAGCAGTTTTCTTGACAAACGGGGCGAGCAGTACTTC.